This T cell receptor (beta chain) originates from a study of blood T cells in healthy people across ages. Study-level findings and limits: Per million T cells, the diversity of TCR beta decreased roughly linearly as age advanced. Any changes in expanded clonotypes were possibly confounded, as donor CMV status remained unknown.

The length of the CDR3 is 14 residues. The V and J ends lost 7 bases and 4 bases, in that order; junction bases with no gene match: 11. From germline, CDR1 is SQVTM and CDR2 ANQGSEA. The use of a sample-barcoded 5' primer and a J-beta primer mix characterized a second PCR of about 7 to 12 cycles. TCRdb re-analysed the 5' RACE reads in MiXCR, keeping a single row per CDR3 protein. The sample has about 670,000 distinct CDR3 sequences, approximately 52% seen once; the top ten hold roughly 13%. This clonotype was seen more than once but under ten times. Its specificity is not known. The V gene is TRBV29-1, the J gene TRBJ2-7; 9 bases align to TRBD2. The specimen was blood. This sequence was found in a woman aged 80 or over in good health. The CDR3 DNA reads as TGCAGCGCCGCTGGTAGCGGGAGCAGGTACGAGCAGTACTTC. It yields the protein CSAAGSGSRYEQYF.